The 24 T cell receptor beta chains reported below all come from one sample, sequenced in a study of identical twins. TCRdb fed the 5' RACE reads into MiXCR, producing one record per CDR3 protein. The repertoire has approximately 1.8 million distinct CDR3 sequences, about 32% of them found once; the top ten carry around 0.3%. Sequences were obtained from cord blood. The origin of the receptors is a newborn girl in good health.

This clonotype was picked up a small number of times. The chain couples TRBV5-6 to TRBJ1-1; 8 bases line up with TRBD1. This CDR3 is built from 12 residues. The V gene end was trimmed by 4 bases and the J gene end by 11 bases; junction bases not matched to a gene: 7. CDR1 and CDR2 (germline): SGHDT, YYEEEE. CDR3 nucleotide sequence: TGTGCCAGCAGCACGGGGGACAGGCAGGCTTTCTTT. The encoded protein is CASSTGDRQAFF.

This clonotype was observed once. A much larger clone lies one base from this, so it may be a read error. V and J are TRBV27 and TRBJ2-1; D is perhaps TRBD1 (5 bases). This CDR3 comprises 14 residues. Germline V gene data show CDR1 as MNHEY and CDR2 as SMNVEV (reference sequence). This CDR3 reads CASSLWGSYNGQFF. CDR3 coding DNA: TGTGCCAGCAGTTTATGGGGCTCCTACAATGGGCAGTTCTTC.

The gene calls are TRBV3-1 and TRBJ1-2, with 11 bases identical to TRBD1. Trimming at V came to 1 base and at J to 7 bases, leaving 5 bases not matched to a gene. This CDR3 is 15 amino acids long. Germline values: CDR1 LGHDT, CDR2 YNNKEL (reference sequence). CDR3 coding DNA: TGTGCCAGCAGCCAAGCCCCTGGACAGGGGGCTGGCTACACCTTC. Its protein is CASSQAPGQGAGYTF.

V gene TRBV9 combines with J gene TRBJ2-1; 14 bases are shared with TRBD2. The CDR3 is 16 amino acids. Germline-derived CDR1 and CDR2 are SGDLS and YYNGEE. The V segment lost 4 bases and the J segment 10 bases; nucleotides outside the gene matches: 10. CDR3: CASSSLGTSGRGEQFF. DNA of the CDR3: TGTGCCAGCAGCTCACTCGGGACTAGCGGGAGAGGAGAGCAGTTCTTC.

This clonotype has a handful of counts. J is TRBJ2-3 and V is TRBV28; weak D call: TRBD1 (5 bases). Trimming took 1 base from V and 5 from J, leaving 7 bases between them. The CDR3 totals 13 residues. Germline CDR1 MDHEN, CDR2 SYDVKM. This CDR3 reads CASSLLGVDTQYF. CDR3 nucleotide sequence: TGTGCCAGCAGTTTATTAGGGGTAGATACGCAGTATTTT.

V and J are TRBV3-1 and TRBJ1-2; D may be TRBD1 (5 bases). CDR3 length: 16 amino acids. Per germline, CDR1 LGHDT and CDR2 YNNKEL (reference sequence). V was pared by 3 bases and J by 8 bases, with 22 bases between. The CDR3 sequence: CASSHYRGAPVWGYTF. The CDR3 DNA reads as TGTGCCAGCAGCCACTATCGTGGGGCACCGGTATGGGGCTACACCTTC.

The chain is built from TRBV12-3 or TRBV12-4 and TRBJ2-6; unclear D gene. Between the trimmed V and J ends, which lost 6 bases and 0 bases, there was a span of 9 bases. CDR3 size: 15 residues. This chain's CDR3 is CASRTHISGANVLTF. As DNA, the CDR3 is TGTGCCAGCAGGACACACATCTCTGGGGCCAACGTCCTGACTTTC.

There are a few counts of this clonotype. This rearrangement joins TRBV5-1 to TRBJ2-3; 7 bases align to TRBD1. The V gene end was trimmed by 4 bases and the J gene end by 4 bases; junction bases not matched to a gene: 12. CDR1 is SGHRS and CDR2 is YFSETQ in the germline V gene. This CDR3 region has 16 residues. The CDR3 DNA reads as TGCGCCAGCAGCCCGGACAGGTCCCCCTACGCAGATACGCAGTATTTT. Protein sequence: CASSPDRSPYADTQYF.

This chain's CDR3 is CATSREPGLNYEQYF. The CDR3 DNA is TGTGCCACCAGCAGGGAGCCGGGACTCAATTACGAGCAGTACTTC. The genes are TRBV15 and TRBJ2-5; D might be TRBD2 (6 bases). The assigned J gene may be wrong: the sequence end matches TRBJ2-7 better. CDR1 LNHNV and CDR2 YYDKDF come from the germline V gene (reference sequence). The CDR3 is 15 residues long.

The chain joins TRBV7-8 to TRBJ2-2; no reliable D call. This CDR3 region has 14 residues. V was pared by 5 bases and J by 9 bases, with 16 bases between. Germline-derived CDR1 and CDR2 are SGHVS and FQNEAQ. For the CDR3, the DNA is TGTGCCAGCAGCATACGACTTCTAGGGCGGGAGCTGTTTTTT. Translating gives CASSIRLLGRELFF. Full variable domain (missing parts from reference TRBV7-8 and TRBJ2-2): GAGVSQSPRYKVAKRGQDVALRCDPISGHVSLFWYQQALGQGPEFLTYFQNEAQLDKSGLPSDRFFAERPEGSVSTLKIQRTQQEDSAVYLCASSIRLLGRELFFGEGSRLTVL.

The chain couples TRBV10-3 to TRBJ2-3; TRBD2 aligns across 9 bases. V gave up 4 bases and J gave up 2 bases; unmatched junction bases: 19. The CDR3 extends over 20 amino acids. Germline CDR1 and CDR2: ENHRY and SYGVKD. CDR3 nucleotides: TGTGCCATCAGTGGACATGATGGGAGCGGGGGGTCCCGATACACAGATACGCAGTATTTT. Its protein product is CAISGHDGSGGSRYTDTQYF.

The genes are TRBV28 and TRBJ1-4; the match to TRBD1 covers 10 bases. V lost 8 bases and J lost 7; bases outside the gene matches: 7. Per the germline V gene, CDR1 is MDHEN and CDR2 is SYDVKM. This CDR3 comprises 14 residues. CDR3 amino acids: CASRTGTGVEKLFF. CDR3 nucleotides: TGTGCCAGCCGAACCGGGACAGGGGTTGAAAAACTGTTTTTT.

This clonotype turned up a few times. The chain carries TRBV5-1 and TRBJ2-1; D is perhaps TRBD2 (6 bases). There are 17 residues in the CDR3. The ends were cut back, 2 bases at V and 0 bases at J, with 15 bases in the middle. From germline, CDR1 is SGHRS and CDR2 YFSETQ. The CDR3 loop is CASSLRGMRASYNEQFF. The CDR3 nucleotides read TGCGCCAGCAGCTTACGCGGGATGAGGGCCTCCTACAATGAGCAGTTCTTC.

In this sample, this clonotype turned up a few times. The chain couples TRBV21-1 to TRBJ2-7; the table's D call, TRBD2, has no DNA check behind it. TRBV21-1 is classified as a pseudogene. This CDR3 has 17 residues. The CDR3 here is CASSKVIQTSGAYEQYF. The CDR3 DNA is TGTGCCAGCAGCAAAGTCATCCAGACTAGCGGGGCGTACGAGCAGTACTTC.

This clonotype turned up a few times. The chain employs TRBV20-1 and TRBJ2-1; the D gene is possibly TRBD2 (5 bases). Trimming removed 0 bases at V and 12 bases at J, with 12 bases between. This CDR3 contains 12 residues. From germline, CDR1 is DFQATT and CDR2 SNEGSKA (reference sequence). The CDR3: CSARDLGVLQFF. DNA of the CDR3: TGCAGTGCTAGAGATCTGGGAGTTCTGCAGTTCTTC.

The V and J genes are TRBV6-2 or TRBV6-3 and TRBJ2-3; 9 bases are shared with TRBD2. Germline V gene sequence: CDR1 MNHEY, CDR2 SVGEGT. J gave up 8 bases and V 6 bases, and 12 bases lay outside the gene matches. The CDR3 is 15 amino acids. This chain's CDR3 is CASRPRLAGDVTQYF. In DNA, the CDR3 is TGTGCCAGCAGGCCTCGTTTAGCGGGGGACGTTACGCAGTATTTT.

This clonotype was recorded once. The junction and the germline gene differ at one end; a read error may be behind it. V is TRBV28 and J is TRBJ2-7; D uncertain. The tail of the sequence fits TRBJ2-4 better, so the J call may be wrong. Germline V lookup: CDR1 MDHEN, CDR2 SYDVKM. The CDR3 has 13 residues. The CDR3 reads CASSSPGKTIQYF. The CDR3 nucleotides read TGTGCCAGCAGTTCCCCGGGCAAAACCATTCAGTACTTC.

The V and J genes are TRBV5-5 and TRBJ2-1, with D possibly matching TRBD1 (5 bases). Trimming removed 0 bases from V and 5 bases from J, with 12 bases in between. This CDR3 has 15 residues. Germline CDR1 reads SGHKS; CDR2 reads YYEKEE (reference sequence). In DNA form, the CDR3 reads TGTGCCAGCAGCTTGGGGCCAGGGCAAAACAATGAGCAGTTCTTC. This translates into CASSLGPGQNNEQFF.

The table lists this clonotype with a few counts. The V gene is TRBV6-2 or TRBV6-3, the J gene TRBJ2-2; the D is unclear. The CDR3 covers 14 residues. Germline CDR1 and CDR2: MNHEY and SVGEGT. V lost 0 bases and J lost 6, with 8 bases in between. The chain's CDR3 is CASSYSRGSGELFF. The DNA for the CDR3 is TGTGCCAGCAGTTACTCGCGCGGTTCCGGGGAGCTGTTTTTT.

The rearrangement uses TRBV11-2 and TRBJ1-1, with D possibly being TRBD1 (6 bases). Trimming removed 5 bases from V and 7 bases from J, with 11 bases in between. The CDR3 is made up of 12 amino acids. CDR1 and CDR2 from the germline V gene are SGHAT and FQNNGV. CDR3 coding DNA: TGTGCCAGCAGCGAACAGGGTTATGAAGCTTTCTTT. It encodes CASSEQGYEAFF.

This sequence joins TRBV19 and TRBJ2-1, with 10 bases aligning to TRBD2. The CDR3 totals 15 residues. Germline lookup yields CDR1 LNHDA and CDR2 SQIVND (reference sequence). J was trimmed by 6 bases and V by 1 base; bases with no gene match: 3. CDR3 DNA sequence: TGTGCCAGTAGTATAGTGGCTAGCGGGGGCAATGAGCAGTTCTTC. Encoded protein: CASSIVASGGNEQFF.

This clonotype was seen many times. J is TRBJ2-1 and V is TRBV13; no reliable D call. V was pared by 0 bases and J by 6 bases, with 9 bases between. Germline V gene lookup returns CDR1 PRHDT and CDR2 FYEKMQ (reference sequence). The length of the CDR3 is 14 residues. The CDR3 protein is CASSLGRVTNEQFF. The CDR3 bases are TGTGCCAGCAGCTTAGGACGGGTAACCAATGAGCAGTTCTTC.

CDR3 sequence (DNA): TGTGCCAGCAGCCAAGTCAGCGGGGGGCGATATTACAATGAGCAGTTCTTC. Its translation is CASSQVSGGRYYNEQFF. The chain joins TRBV3-1 to TRBJ2-1; TRBD2 matches at 9 bases. This CDR3 is built from 17 residues. CDR1 LGHDT and CDR2 YNNKEL come from the germline V gene (reference sequence). The V gene end was trimmed by 1 base and the J gene end by 4 bases; junction bases not matched to a gene: 8.

A word on this clonotype: The junction shows a germline mismatch at one end, possibly a read error. The J gene is TRBJ2-7, the V gene TRBV7-2; no clear D. The CDR3 contains 17 residues. Germline values: CDR1 SGHTA, CDR2 FQGNSA. The CDR3 here is CASSLLGWAHVINERYF. The DNA of the CDR3 is TGTGCCAGCAGCTTATTGGGCTGGGCGCATGTTATAAACGAGCGGTACTTC.